A selection of T cell receptor beta chains follows, all from one sample in a study of CD8 T cells in ankylosing spondylitis. Each CDR3 protein is one row after TCRdb ran MiXCR on the 5' RACE reads. This sample has approximately 240,000 distinct CDR3 sequences; 20% to 30% occur once, and the top ten carry roughly 0.67%. Material for sequencing was blood, either unsorted or a sorted T cell fraction (not recorded which). The receptor set was obtained from a male donor with ankylosing spondylitis or in good health (not recorded which). Each CDR3 is given with its conserved first and last residue. The order of the fields is clone size, J gene, D gene, V gene, CDR3 protein, CDR3 DNA. D genes are given only for firm matches. Clone sizes are given selectively: once, few, many, or a class where the clone is expanded.

clone size: NA; J gene: TRBJ1-2; D gene: TRBD1; V gene: TRBV4-2; CDR3 protein: CASSQDGTANYGYTF; CDR3 DNA: TGTGCCAGCAGCCAAGACGGGACAGCTAACTATGGCTACACCTTC
clone size: few; J gene: TRBJ2-7; D gene: TRBD1; V gene: TRBV10-3; CDR3 protein: CAISSTGGGSGEQYF; CDR3 DNA: TGTGCCATCAGTTCGACAGGGGGAGGGTCGGGCGAGCAGTACTTC
clone size: NA; J gene: TRBJ2-6; D gene: NA; V gene: TRBV7-3; CDR3 protein: CASSLSTGRKGSGANVLTF; CDR3 DNA: TGTGCCAGCAGCTTAAGTACAGGGCGGAAGGGTTCTGGGGCCAACGTCCTGACTTTC
clone size: many; J gene: TRBJ2-1; D gene: TRBD2; V gene: TRBV11-2; CDR3 protein: CASRAGALAGGFNEQFF; CDR3 DNA: TGTGCCAGCAGGGCCGGGGCACTAGCGGGGGGGTTCAATGAGCAGTTCTTC
clone size: many; J gene: TRBJ2-1; D gene: TRBD2; V gene: TRBV9; CDR3 protein: CASSVGTAGGGYNEQFF; CDR3 DNA: TGTGCCAGCAGCGTAGGCACAGCGGGGGGCGGGTACAATGAGCAGTTCTTC
clone size: NA; J gene: TRBJ1-3; D gene: NA; V gene: TRBV3-1; CDR3 protein: CASSQGQNTIYF; CDR3 DNA: TGTGCCAGCAGCCAAGGGCAGAACACCATATATTTT
clone size: NA; J gene: TRBJ2-5; D gene: NA; V gene: TRBV6-1; CDR3 protein: CASSEVPRETQYF; CDR3 DNA: TGTGCCAGCAGTGAGGTCCCCAGGGAGACCCAGTACTTC
clone size: many; J gene: TRBJ1-1; D gene: NA; V gene: TRBV12-3/TRBV12-4; CDR3 protein: CASSPPGHGVTEAFF; CDR3 DNA: TGTGCCAGCAGTCCCCCCGGTCACGGGGTCACTGAAGCTTTCTTT
clone size: NA; J gene: TRBJ2-5; D gene: NA; V gene: TRBV25-1; CDR3 protein: CASAEKGLETQYF; CDR3 DNA: TGTGCCAGCGCCGAGAAGGGGTTGGAGACCCAGTACTTC
clone size: few; J gene: TRBJ1-2; D gene: TRBD1; V gene: TRBV6-1; CDR3 protein: CASKKGAKNYGYTF; CDR3 DNA: TGTGCCAGCAAAAAGGGGGCCAAAAACTATGGCTACACCTTC
clone size: NA; J gene: TRBJ2-7; D gene: NA; V gene: TRBV7-8; CDR3 protein: CASSLPNSYEQYF; CDR3 DNA: TGTGCCAGCAGCTTACCCAACTCCTACGAGCAGTACTTC
clone size: many; J gene: TRBJ2-1; D gene: TRBD2; V gene: TRBV20-1; CDR3 protein: CSASGGAWNEQFF; CDR3 DNA: TGCAGTGCTAGCGGGGGGGCGTGGAATGAGCAGTTCTTC
clone size: NA; J gene: TRBJ1-2; D gene: NA; V gene: TRBV6-5; CDR3 protein: CASSYSKVPNYGYTF; CDR3 DNA: TGTGCCAGCAGTTACTCGAAAGTCCCTAACTATGGCTACACCTTC
clone size: NA; J gene: TRBJ1-6; D gene: NA; V gene: TRBV2; CDR3 protein: CASREEGGGSNSPLHF; CDR3 DNA: TGTGCCAGCAGGGAAGAGGGCGGGGGAAGTAATTCACCCCTCCACTTT
clone size: few; J gene: TRBJ2-3; D gene: NA; V gene: TRBV20-1; CDR3 protein: CSASPGPESGTDTQYF; CDR3 DNA: TGCAGTGCTAGCCCCGGTCCGGAATCGGGCACAGATACGCAGTATTTT
clone size: many; J gene: TRBJ1-2; D gene: NA; V gene: TRBV10-3; CDR3 protein: CAIKEGDTGDFYGYTF; CDR3 DNA: TGTGCCATCAAAGAAGGGGACACGGGGGATTTCTATGGCTACACCTTC
clone size: once; J gene: TRBJ2-1; D gene: NA; V gene: TRBV29-1; CDR3 protein: CSVVGDLGYNEQFF; CDR3 DNA: TGCAGCGTTGTAGGGGATCTTGGCTACAATGAGCAGTTCTTC
clone size: many; J gene: TRBJ1-3; D gene: NA; V gene: TRBV12-3/TRBV12-4; CDR3 protein: CASSFGTPYSGNTIYF; CDR3 DNA: TGTGCCAGCAGTTTCGGGACACCGTACTCTGGAAACACCATATATTTT
clone size: once; J gene: TRBJ2-3; D gene: TRBD2; V gene: TRBV11-2; CDR3 protein: CASSFGGGDTQYF; CDR3 DNA: TGTGCCAGCAGCTTTGGCGGGGGGGATACGCAGTATTTT
clone size: NA; J gene: TRBJ2-3; D gene: NA; V gene: TRBV29-1; CDR3 protein: CSVGLATDTQYF; CDR3 DNA: TGCAGCGTTGGGTTAGCGACAGATACGCAGTATTTT
clone size: NA; J gene: TRBJ2-5; D gene: TRBD1; V gene: TRBV15; CDR3 protein: CATSRAPGTEQETQYF; CDR3 DNA: TGTGCCACCAGCAGAGCTCCTGGGACAGAGCAAGAGACCCAGTACTTC